One sample yielded the 22 T cell receptor beta chains listed below, sequenced in a study of cytomegalovirus exposure and HLA in healthy donors. PCR primers comprised 60 Vbeta and 13 Jbeta primers. Some clones are missing from TCRdb's copy, which holds only in-frame ones; the method was immunoSEQ multiplex PCR. The sample lists 170,000 or so clones, approximately 78% occurring once. The sample was PBMCs. Receptors originate from a woman in her thirties or forties in good health and CMV-seronegative.

As concerns this clone: Mismatch with germline at one junction end may stem from a read error. The genes are TRBV7-9 and TRBJ1-1; TRBD1 matches 8 bases. Per germline, CDR1 SEHNR and CDR2 FQNEAQ (reference sequence). The CDR3 runs to 14 residues. The CDR3 DNA follows: TGTTCCAGCAGCCCCCAACAGGGGGACACTGAAGCTTTCTTT. As protein: CSSSPQQGDTEAFF.

Here the CDR3 DNA reads TGTGCCAGCAGCAAGACATCTAACTATGGCTACACCTTC. It translates to CASSKTSNYGYTF. The V gene is TRBV5-6, the J gene TRBJ1-2, with unresolved D. This CDR3 has 13 amino acids. Looked up from germline, CDR1 is SGHDT and CDR2 is YYEEEE. Trimming left V 4 bases short and J 0 bases short, with 7 bases between. Combining the CDR3 with reference TRBV5-6 and TRBJ1-2 gives the whole variable domain DAGVTQSPTHLIKTRGQQVTLRCSPKSGHDTVSWYQQALGQGPQFIFQYYEEEERQRGNFPDRFSGHQFPNYSSELNVNALLLGDSALYLCASSKTSNYGYTFGSGTRLTVV.

The chain links TRBV11-3 to TRBJ1-1; D is unclear. The germline V gene encodes CDR1 SGHNT and CDR2 YENEEA. The length of the CDR3 is 14 residues. Deletions cut 0 bases from V and 5 bases from J, with 10 bases between. The CDR3 DNA follows: TGTGCCAGCAGCTTAGATGGCGGCGGAACTGAAGCTTTCTTT. As protein: CASSLDGGGTEAFF.

The chain links TRBV7-3 to TRBJ1-1; D may be TRBD1 (6 bases). Germline loops: CDR1 SGHTA, CDR2 FQGTGA. The CDR3 is 14 amino acids. Trimming pared 0 bases from V and 4 bases from J, leaving 9 bases between. The CDR3 loop reads CASSLTGGITEAFF. The DNA for the CDR3 is TGTGCCAGCAGCTTAACTGGGGGCATCACTGAAGCTTTCTTT.

The chain joins TRBV4-1 to TRBJ2-7; D not certain. Germline CDR1 is MGHRA and CDR2 is YSYEKL. This CDR3 spans 12 amino acids. Trimming removed 0 bases from V and 3 bases from J, with 3 bases in between. The CDR3 protein is CASSQDFYEQYF. For the CDR3, the DNA is TGCGCCAGCAGCCAAGACTTCTACGAGCAGTACTTC.

This clone turned up a few times. This chain links TRBV19 with TRBJ1-4; perhaps TRBD1 as D (5 bases). The CDR3 loop spans 16 amino acids. CDR1 is LNHDA, CDR2 SQIVND, per germline (reference sequence). The ends were cut back, 5 bases at V and 0 bases at J, with 13 bases in the middle. DNA for the CDR3: TGTGCCAGTAGTGTTCGGGGAGGGGCAACTAATGAAAAACTGTTTTTT. This encodes CASSVRGGATNEKLFF.

The chain is built from TRBV28 and TRBJ2-6; D call uncertain. Trimming left V 4 bases short and J 0 bases short, with 7 bases between. This CDR3 region has 15 residues. Germline V gene sequence: CDR1 MDHEN, CDR2 SYDVKM. The CDR3 nucleotides read TGTGCCAGCAGTTCCCCACACTCTGGGGCCAACGTCCTGACTTTC. It yields the protein CASSSPHSGANVLTF.

The chain is built from TRBV4-1 and TRBJ1-2; 10 positions agree with TRBD1. The CDR3 spans 14 residues. After removal of 8 bases from V and 2 bases from J, the junction contained 5 bases not matched to a gene. The V gene's germline CDR1 is MGHRA and CDR2 YSYEKL. CDR3: CASRGTGANYGYTF. The CDR3 nucleotides are TGCGCCAGCCGAGGGACAGGGGCCAACTATGGCTACACCTTC.

The chain carries TRBV6-5 and TRBJ2-3, with 10 bases lining up with TRBD1. The CDR3 contains 14 residues. The J segment lost 3 bases and the V segment lost 5 bases, leaving 2 bases of the junction unmatched. Germline CDR1 is MNHEY and CDR2 is SVGAGI. In DNA, the CDR3 is TGTGCCAGCAGTAAGGACAGGGGGACAGATACGCAGTATTTT. Its translation is CASSKDRGTDTQYF.

The V call is TRBV6-5, the J call TRBJ2-2; the D gene is possibly TRBD2 (5 bases). CDR1 and CDR2 from the germline V gene are MNHEY and SVGAGI. The germline V and J ends were trimmed by 6 bases and 5 bases, with 13 bases remaining between them. This CDR3 has 14 residues. The CDR3 protein is CASSLKRGTGELFF. DNA of the CDR3: TGTGCCAGCAGCCTCAAACGGGGAACCGGGGAGCTGTTTTTT.

V usage is TRBV7-9 and J usage is TRBJ2-1; 9 bases align to TRBD2. The V and J ends lost 5 bases and 10 bases, in that order; junction bases with no gene match: 15. The length of the CDR3 is 16 residues. Germline-derived CDR1 and CDR2 are SEHNR and FQNEAQ (reference sequence). CDR3 residues: CASSPGVLAGVGEQFF. The CDR3 nucleotides read TGTGCCAGCAGCCCCGGAGTCTTAGCGGGGGTGGGCGAGCAGTTCTTC.

This chain joins TRBV7-2 and TRBJ2-5, with 12 bases that match TRBD2. This CDR3 is 15 amino acids long. V shed 5 bases and J 2 bases; nucleotides not matched to a gene: 3. Germline V gene data show CDR1 as SGHTA and CDR2 as FQGNSA. CDR3 nucleotide sequence: TGTGCCAGCAGCCCTGGACTAGCGGGACAAGAGACCCAGTACTTC. Translation: CASSPGLAGQETQYF.

This clone was seen a single time. This rearrangement joins TRBV11-1 to TRBJ2-7, with D tentatively TRBD1 (5 bases). CDR1 is SGHAT and CDR2 is FQDESV in the germline V gene (reference sequence). The CDR3 spans 14 residues. Trimming took 4 bases from V and 1 from J, leaving 11 bases between them. Written as DNA, the CDR3 is TGTGCCAGCAGCTCCAGGGTAGGGTCCTACGAGCAGTACTTC. It encodes CASSSRVGSYEQYF.

This clone was observed a single time. V is TRBV4-1 and J is TRBJ1-2; D perhaps matches TRBD1 (6 bases). Germline V lookup: CDR1 MGHRA, CDR2 YSYEKL. This CDR3 contains 14 residues. V gave up 1 base and J gave up 7 bases, with 13 bases separating them. The CDR3 DNA reads TGCGCCAGCAGCCAAGTCCTGGGGGCCCGTGGCTACACCTTC. As protein: CASSQVLGARGYTF.

The rearrangement uses TRBV10-3 and TRBJ1-4; no definite D call. V was cut by 3 bases and J by 7 bases, with 18 bases left in between. This CDR3 is 16 amino acids long. CDR1 and CDR2 from the germline V gene are ENHRY and SYGVKD. The CDR3 DNA reads TGTGCCATCAGTGAATTCAAGCCCGGAGGAAGTGAAAAACTGTTTTTT. Translated, it gives CAISEFKPGGSEKLFF.

The chain uses TRBV4-1 and TRBJ2-7, with 7 bases that match TRBD1. V gave up 5 bases and J gave up 0 bases; unmatched junction bases: 4. The CDR3 runs to 14 residues. The germline CDR1 and CDR2 sequences are MGHRA and YSYEKL. The DNA for the CDR3 is TGCGCCAGCAGCTACGGGACAGTCTCCTACGAGCAGTACTTC. Residues: CASSYGTVSYEQYF.

The chain employs TRBV5-1 and TRBJ2-5; 8 bases map to TRBD1. The CDR3 totals 13 residues. From germline, CDR1 is SGHRS and CDR2 YFSETQ. The ends lost 7 bases at V and 4 bases at J; junction bases unmatched: 6. The CDR3 DNA sequence: TGCGCCAGCCAAAGGACAGGGCGAGAGACCCAGTACTTC. It codes for CASQRTGRETQYF.

The chain recombines TRBV5-4 with TRBJ2-1, with 7 bases identical to TRBD2. Trimming took 0 bases from V and 0 from J; bases not matched to a gene: 0. The CDR3 loop spans 15 amino acids. From germline, CDR1 is SGHNT and CDR2 YYREEE (reference sequence). In DNA form, the CDR3 reads TGTGCCAGCAGCTTGGGACTAGCCTCCTACAATGAGCAGTTCTTC. Translated: CASSLGLASYNEQFF. Full variable domain (rest looked up from reference TRBV5-4 and TRBJ2-1): ETGVTQSPTHLIKTRGQQVTLRCSSQSGHNTVSWYQQALGQGPQFIFQYYREEENGRGNFPPRFSGLQFPNYSSELNVNALELDDSALYLCASSLGLASYNEQFFGPGTRLTVL.

The gene calls are TRBV28 and TRBJ1-5; the D gene is possibly TRBD1 (6 bases). Trimming left V 6 bases short and J 7 bases short, with 22 bases between. In germline, CDR1 is MDHEN, CDR2 SYDVKM. There are 16 residues in the CDR3. The CDR3 is CASSQGAGGHGQPQHF. For the CDR3, the DNA is TGTGCCAGCAGCCAAGGAGCTGGGGGACACGGCCAGCCCCAGCATTTT.

The chain recombines TRBV5-1 with TRBJ2-3, with TRBD2 identical over 7 bases. V lost 4 bases to trimming and J lost 8 bases; unmatched junction nucleotides: 4. The CDR3 spans 12 residues. Germline CDR1 reads SGHRS; CDR2 reads YFSETQ. The CDR3 DNA follows: TGCGCCAGCAGCCCAGGGAGGGGTACGCAGTATTTT. It translates to CASSPGRGTQYF.

This rearrangement joins TRBV4-1 to TRBJ1-1, with a weak D call TRBD1 (6 bases). The V gene lost 3 bases and the J gene lost 6 bases, with 17 bases spanning the gap. This CDR3 has 15 amino acids. Germline-derived CDR1 and CDR2 are MGHRA and YSYEKL. This CDR3 is CASSHQGRGSSEAFF. For the CDR3, the DNA is TGCGCCAGCAGCCATCAGGGGAGGGGGTCCTCTGAAGCTTTCTTT.

This clone was counted only a few times. This chain uses TRBV28 with TRBJ1-4, with 9 bases that match TRBD1. Germline V gene data show CDR1 as MDHEN and CDR2 as SYDVKM. V trimming: 5 bases; J trimming: 8 bases; junction bases outside the gene matches: 9. CDR3 length: 15 amino acids. The chain's CDR3 is CASSTSGTGFEKLFF. Here the CDR3 DNA reads TGTGCCAGCAGTACCTCCGGGACAGGGTTCGAAAAACTGTTTTTT.